The clone carrying this T cell receptor (beta chain) came up many times. Thyroid ultrasound, orbital computed tomography, clinical symptoms, and serum thyroxine and TRAb underpinned diagnoses. Germline V gives CDR1 SEHNR, CDR2 FQNEAQ (reference sequence). With V trimmed by 5 bases and J by 8 bases, 8 bases remained unmatched. CDR3 length: 13 residues. This sample was taken from a study of T cells in Graves' hyperthyroidism and ophthalmopathy. Researchers amplified the TCR beta CDR3 regions from RNA transcripts. The primer set for the first-round RT-PCR of the TCR CDR3 was HTBI. TCRdb re-analysed the multiplex PCR reads in MiXCR, keeping a single row per CDR3 protein. Here the sample spans 300,000 to 400,000 distinct CDR3 sequences, 13% to 15% being singletons.

Sequenced material: blood. This receptor was obtained from a woman between 25 and 40 years old with Graves' ophthalmopathy. The chain is built from TRBV7-9 and TRBJ1-2; the match to TRBD1 covers 7 bases. In DNA form, the CDR3 reads TGTGCCAGCAGCACCCGGGACAGCTGGGGCTACACCTTC. Its translation is CASSTRDSWGYTF.